What follows are 28 T cell receptor beta chains derived from one specimen sequenced in a study of OX40 agonist ivuxolimab in advanced cancers. Profiled with immunoSEQ multiplex PCR; TCRdb holds only in-frame clones, not every one. The sample holds tens of thousands of clones, approximately 84% seen once. Sequencing was performed on CD4+ or CD8+ T cells sorted from blood, taken in a trial of the OX40 agonist ivuxolimab. These receptors were taken from an adult with an advanced solid tumor such as melanoma, head and neck, liver or kidney cancer.

The chain has TRBV7-3 and TRBJ2-2; D might be TRBD1 or TRBD2, each matching 6 bases. V lost 1 base and J lost 4, with 10 bases in between. Germline loops: CDR1 SGHTA, CDR2 FQGTGA. The CDR3 covers 15 residues. The CDR3 DNA is TGTGCCAGCAGCTTAAATGGAGGGGGCACCGGGGAGCTGTTTTTT. This gives the protein CASSLNGGGTGELFF.

This chain uses TRBV27 with TRBJ2-2, with D tentatively TRBD1 (6 bases). The CDR3 totals 17 residues. Per germline, CDR1 MNHEY and CDR2 SMNVEV (reference sequence). Deletions cut 6 bases from V and 6 bases from J, with 23 bases between. CDR3 protein: CASSQEGQGIGAGELFF. The CDR3 DNA follows: TGTGCCAGCAGCCAAGAAGGTCAGGGGATTGGTGCCGGGGAGCTGTTTTTT.

In its sample, this clone was seen once. V gene TRBV2 combines with J gene TRBJ1-5; D is undetermined. Looked up from germline, CDR1 is SNHLY and CDR2 is FYNNEI. The V end was cut by 3 bases, the J end by 2 bases, with 8 bases between. The CDR3 is 14 residues long. The CDR3 region is CASSDSAGNQPQHF. The DNA of the CDR3 is TGTGCCAGCAGTGATTCGGCGGGCAATCAGCCCCAGCATTTT.

The chain links TRBV27 to TRBJ2-7; D is perhaps TRBD1 or TRBD2 (5 bases each). The ends were cut back, 5 bases at V and 3 bases at J, with 11 bases in the middle. Germline loops: CDR1 MNHEY, CDR2 SMNVEV (reference sequence). CDR3 length: 13 amino acids. CDR3 loop: CASSPGRGYEQYF. The CDR3, as DNA: TGTGCCAGCAGTCCGGGACGGGGCTACGAGCAGTACTTC.

The chain links TRBV6-1 to TRBJ2-5; D possibly corresponds to TRBD1 (6 bases). CDR1 MNHNS and CDR2 SASEGT come from the germline V gene. This CDR3 spans 14 amino acids. Trimming removed 10 bases from V and 5 bases from J, with 20 bases in between. CDR3 bases: TGTGCCACCACATACAGGGAACAAGGGGAGACCCAGTACTTC. It encodes CATTYREQGETQYF.

The chain employs TRBV29-1 and TRBJ2-4; D may be TRBD1 (6 bases). The CDR3 is made up of 11 amino acids. V lost 5 bases to trimming and J lost 7 bases, with 9 bases between them. Per the germline V gene, CDR1 is SQVTM and CDR2 is ANQGSEA. CDR3 in DNA: TGCAGCGTTCCAGGGGCGAACATTCAGTACTTC. Amino acids: CSVPGANIQYF. The full variable domain, in which reference TRBV29-1 and TRBJ2-4 provide the parts outside the CDR3, is SAVISQKPSRDICQRGTSLTIQCQVDSQVTMMFWYRQQPGQSLTLIATANQGSEATYESGFVIDKFPISRPNLTFSTLTVSNMSPEDSSIYLCSVPGANIQYFGAGTRLSVL.

The chain links TRBV6-1 to TRBJ2-7; D may match TRBD1 or TRBD2 (5 bases each). Germline CDR1 and CDR2: MNHNS and SASEGT. The CDR3 is made up of 16 amino acids. Trimming left V 3 bases short and J 2 bases short, with 17 bases between. The CDR3 sequence: CASSEKGPPSTYEQYF. In DNA form, the CDR3 reads TGTGCCAGCAGTGAGAAGGGACCCCCGAGCACCTACGAGCAGTACTTC.

In this sample, this clone turned up once. The rearrangement links TRBV2 to TRBJ2-5, with D possibly being TRBD1 or TRBD2 (5 bases each). Trimming stripped 2 bases from V and 5 bases from J, with 15 bases between. Germline V gene lookup returns CDR1 SNHLY and CDR2 FYNNEI. CDR3 size: 15 residues. CDR3 region: CASSEFGEGDETQYF. CDR3 DNA: TGTGCCAGCAGTGAATTCGGGGAAGGGGACGAGACCCAGTACTTC. Filled out from reference TRBV2 and TRBJ2-5, the complete variable domain reads EPEVTQTPSHQVTQMGQEVILRCVPISNHLYFYWYRQILGQKVEFLVSFYNNEISEKSEIFDDQFSVERPDGSNFTLKIRSTKLEDSAMYFCASSEFGEGDETQYFGPGTRLLVL.

There are a few counts of this clone. This chain joins TRBV13 and TRBJ1-1; D remains unclear. This CDR3 contains 14 residues. Germline lookup yields CDR1 PRHDT and CDR2 FYEKMQ (reference sequence). V was cut by 4 bases and J by 3 bases, with 12 bases left in between. CDR3 DNA: TGTGCCAGCAGCTCGGCTCCGGGATACACTGAAGCTTTCTTT. Translation: CASSSAPGYTEAFF. Combining the CDR3 with reference TRBV13 and TRBJ1-1 gives the whole variable domain AAGVIQSPRHLIKEKRETATLKCYPIPRHDTVYWYQQGPGQDPQFLISFYEKMQSDKGSIPDRFSAQQFSDYHSELNMSSLELGDSALYFCASSSAPGYTEAFFGQGTRLTVV.

The chain has TRBV14 and TRBJ1-2; D gene ambiguous. This CDR3 comprises 12 residues. Germline CDR1 and CDR2: SGHDN and FVKESK. V shed 1 base and J shed 4 bases, with 4 bases lying between them. CDR3: CASSQGGYGYTF. The CDR3 DNA is TGTGCCAGCAGCCAAGGGGGCTATGGCTACACCTTC.

The chain carries TRBV19 and TRBJ1-3, with D possibly TRBD1 on 5 matching bases. V dropped 5 bases and J dropped 0 bases, with 11 bases sitting between them. Looked up from germline, CDR1 is LNHDA and CDR2 is SQIVND (reference sequence). The CDR3 runs 15 residues. The CDR3 DNA sequence: TGTGCCAGTAGTTTGGGACTGAACTCTGGAAACACCATATATTTT. This translates into CASSLGLNSGNTIYF.

As regards this clone: Other DNA variants within this sample encode the same CDR3. The chain links TRBV29-1 to TRBJ2-7; D unresolved. Trimming cost V 3 bases and J 3 bases, with 3 bases left between them. The length of the CDR3 is 10 residues. Germline loops: CDR1 SQVTM, CDR2 ANQGSEA. In DNA form, the CDR3 reads TGCAGCGTTGAGGACTACGAGCAGTACTTC. Translation: CSVEDYEQYF.

This clone was counted a few times. V is TRBV9 and J is TRBJ2-1; D is possibly TRBD1 (6 bases). Deletions cut 3 bases from V and 7 bases from J, with 8 bases between. Germline V gene data show CDR1 as SGDLS and CDR2 as YYNGEE. The CDR3 extends over 12 amino acids. The CDR3 is CASSADRNEQFF. CDR3 DNA: TGTGCCAGCAGCGCAGACAGGAATGAGCAGTTCTTC. Looking up the rest from reference TRBV9 and TRBJ2-1 gives the full variable domain: DSGVTQTPKHLITATGQRVTLRCSPRSGDLSVYWYQQSLDQGLQFLIQYYNGEERAKGNILERFSAQQFPDLHSELNLSSLELGDSALYFCASSADRNEQFFGPGTRLTVL.

The chain has TRBV4-1 and TRBJ2-5; D is tentatively TRBD1 or TRBD2 (5 bases each). CDR3 length equals 15 residues. The V gene lost 5 bases and the J gene lost 0 bases, with 13 bases spanning the gap. CDR1 is MGHRA, CDR2 YSYEKL, per germline. This CDR3 is CASSTGTSNQETQYF. The DNA for the CDR3 is TGCGCCAGCAGCACCGGGACCTCGAACCAAGAGACCCAGTACTTC.

The V gene is TRBV7-6, the J gene TRBJ1-1; no clear D gene. Germline CDR1 and CDR2: SGHVS and FNYEAQ. Trimming took 2 bases from V and 1 from J, leaving 8 bases between them. The CDR3 totals 14 residues. The CDR3 loop reads CASSLPGGNTEAFF. The CDR3 region has the DNA TGTGCCAGCAGCTTACCCGGAGGGAACACTGAAGCTTTCTTT.

The chain joins TRBV6-1 to TRBJ1-2; TRBD1 aligns across 7 bases. Trimming at V came to 10 bases and at J to 4 bases, leaving 9 bases not matched to a gene. Germline V gene lookup returns CDR1 MNHNS and CDR2 SASEGT. The CDR3 covers 13 residues. The CDR3 region has the DNA TGTGCCACTAACGACAGGGACCTCTATGGCTACACCTTC. The encoded protein is CATNDRDLYGYTF.

The rearrangement uses TRBV4-1 and TRBJ2-7; tentative D call: TRBD1 (5 bases). CDR3 size: 14 residues. V was pared by 4 bases and J by 0 bases, with 10 bases between. Germline CDR1 MGHRA, CDR2 YSYEKL. The CDR3 DNA sequence: TGCGCCAGCAGCCCCCAGGGAACCTCCTACGAGCAGTACTTC. This encodes CASSPQGTSYEQYF.

J is TRBJ1-1 and V is TRBV6-5; no reliable D call. CDR3 size: 15 residues. Germline-derived CDR1 and CDR2 are MNHEY and SVGAGI. Trimming left V 5 bases short and J 1 base short, with 14 bases between. CDR3 in amino acids: CASSPDDVGNTEAFF. Here the CDR3 DNA reads TGTGCCAGCAGTCCCGATGACGTGGGGAACACTGAAGCTTTCTTT.

This rearrangement joins TRBV5-6 to TRBJ1-2, with TRBD1 matching 7 bases. CDR1 SGHDT and CDR2 YYEEEE come from the germline V gene. V lost 0 bases and J lost 4; bases outside the gene matches: 6. This CDR3 contains 15 residues. CDR3 coding DNA: TGTGCCAGCAGCTTGGGATACGACAGGGTCTATGGCTACACCTTC. Its protein is CASSLGYDRVYGYTF. Looking up the rest from reference TRBV5-6 and TRBJ1-2 gives the full variable domain: DAGVTQSPTHLIKTRGQQVTLRCSPKSGHDTVSWYQQALGQGPQFIFQYYEEEERQRGNFPDRFSGHQFPNYSSELNVNALLLGDSALYLCASSLGYDRVYGYTFGSGTRLTVV.

There are a few counts of this clone. CDR3 residues: CASSGTTYNEQFF. The CDR3 DNA reads TGTGCCAGCAGTGGGACTACTTACAATGAGCAGTTCTTC. The chain recombines TRBV2 with TRBJ2-1, with a possible D match to TRBD2 (6 bases). V was shortened by 4 bases and J by 4 bases, with 8 bases between the two germline ends. The CDR3 runs 13 residues. Per the germline V gene, CDR1 is SNHLY and CDR2 is FYNNEI.

The rearrangement links TRBV2 to TRBJ2-3; 8 bases agree with TRBD1. The V and J ends lost 8 bases and 7 bases, in that order; junction bases with no gene match: 5. CDR1 and CDR2 (germline): SNHLY, FYNNEI. The CDR3 consists of 12 residues. This chain's CDR3 is CASRTGTNTQYF. CDR3 in DNA: TGTGCCAGCCGGACAGGGACAAATACGCAGTATTTT.

The rearrangement links TRBV28 to TRBJ2-7; 8 bases fit TRBD1. The ends lost 3 bases at V and 6 bases at J; junction bases unmatched: 7. The CDR3 runs to 14 residues. The germline CDR1 and CDR2 sequences are MDHEN and SYDVKM. The CDR3 nucleotides read TGTGCCAGCAGTTTCCGGCAGGGGGCGGGCGAGCAGTACTTC. This codes for CASSFRQGAGEQYF.

The gene calls are TRBV19 and TRBJ2-7; 10 bases line up with TRBD1. This CDR3 contains 15 residues. V gave up 4 bases and J gave up 6 bases; unmatched junction bases: 9. Germline CDR1 and CDR2: LNHDA and SQIVND (reference sequence). The CDR3 nucleotides read TGTGCCAGTAGTAGGACCGGGACAGGGGTAGGCGAGCAGTACTTC. Amino acid sequence: CASSRTGTGVGEQYF.

The V gene is TRBV29-1, the J gene TRBJ1-5, with 10 bases fitting TRBD1. The CDR3 spans 13 residues. The ends lost 4 bases at V and 9 bases at J; junction bases unmatched: 6. Germline-derived CDR1 and CDR2 are SQVTM and ANQGSEA. The CDR3, as DNA: TGCAGCGTTGGGGGGACAGGGGAATCGCCCCAGCATTTT. Translating gives CSVGGTGESPQHF.

The V gene is TRBV6-5, the J gene TRBJ2-7; D is unclear. The V and J ends lost 8 bases and 3 bases respectively, with 14 bases between them. In germline, CDR1 is MNHEY, CDR2 SVGAGI. CDR3 length equals 13 residues. CDR3 region: CASGDGSRYEQYF. The CDR3 DNA sequence: TGTGCCAGCGGAGATGGATCTCGCTACGAGCAGTACTTC.

The chain is built from TRBV5-1 and TRBJ2-2; 8 bases are a match to TRBD2. The V gene end was trimmed by 2 bases and the J gene end by 6 bases; junction bases not matched to a gene: 15. Germline CDR1 is SGHRS and CDR2 is YFSETQ. CDR3 length: 18 amino acids. In DNA, the CDR3 is TGCGCCAGCAGCTTACTCAGCGGGAGTGCGAGGAATGCCGGGGAGCTGTTTTTT. Protein: CASSLLSGSARNAGELFF.

The CDR3, as DNA: TGTGCCAGTAGCCCGGACTCTGGAAACACCATATATTTT. Amino acid sequence: CASSPDSGNTIYF. The chain carries TRBV19 and TRBJ1-3, with D hard to call. Trimming left V 6 bases short and J 0 bases short, with 6 bases between. The CDR3 loop spans 13 amino acids. CDR1 and CDR2 from the germline V gene are LNHDA and SQIVND (reference sequence). The full variable domain, in which reference TRBV19 and TRBJ1-3 provide the parts outside the CDR3, is DGGITQSPKYLFRKEGQNVTLSCEQNLNHDAMYWYRQDPGQGLRLIYYSQIVNDFQKGDIAEGYSVSREKKESFPLTVTSAQKNPTAFYLCASSPDSGNTIYFGEGSWLTVV.

The J gene is TRBJ2-3, the V gene TRBV5-1, with D unresolved. V was pared by 1 base and J by 2 bases, with 11 bases between. The CDR3 length is 15 residues. Germline V gives CDR1 SGHRS, CDR2 YFSETQ. CDR3 sequence: CASSLTTPTTDTQYF. In nucleotides, the CDR3 is TGCGCCAGCAGCTTGACGACTCCCACCACAGATACGCAGTATTTT.